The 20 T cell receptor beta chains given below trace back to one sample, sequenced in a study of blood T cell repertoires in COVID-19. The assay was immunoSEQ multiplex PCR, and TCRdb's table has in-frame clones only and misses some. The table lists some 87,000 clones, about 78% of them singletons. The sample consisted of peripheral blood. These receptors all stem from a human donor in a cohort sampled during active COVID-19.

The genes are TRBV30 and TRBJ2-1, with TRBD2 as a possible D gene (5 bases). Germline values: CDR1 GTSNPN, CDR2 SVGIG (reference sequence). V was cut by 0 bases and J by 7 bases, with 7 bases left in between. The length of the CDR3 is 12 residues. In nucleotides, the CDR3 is TGTGCCTGGAGTGTACGGGATAATGAGCAGTTCTTC. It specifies CAWSVRDNEQFF.

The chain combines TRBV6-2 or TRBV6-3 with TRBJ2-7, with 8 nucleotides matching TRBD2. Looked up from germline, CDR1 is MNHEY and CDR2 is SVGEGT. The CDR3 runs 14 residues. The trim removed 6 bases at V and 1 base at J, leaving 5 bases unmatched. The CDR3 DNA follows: TGTGCCAGCAGCCCCGGGAGGGTGTCCTACGAGCAGTACTTC. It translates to CASSPGRVSYEQYF.

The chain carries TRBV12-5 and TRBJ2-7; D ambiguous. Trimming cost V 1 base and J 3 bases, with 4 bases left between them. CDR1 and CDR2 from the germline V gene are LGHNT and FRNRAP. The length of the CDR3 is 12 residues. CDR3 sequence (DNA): TGTGCTAGTGGTTTGGGAGGCTACGAGCAGTACTTC. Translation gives CASGLGGYEQYF.

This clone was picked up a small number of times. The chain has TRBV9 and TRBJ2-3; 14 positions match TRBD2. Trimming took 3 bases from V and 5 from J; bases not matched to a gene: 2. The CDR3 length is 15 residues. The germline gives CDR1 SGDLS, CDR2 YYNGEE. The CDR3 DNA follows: TGTGCCAGCAGCGGCGGGACTAGCGGGGGAGATACGCAGTATTTT. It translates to CASSGGTSGGDTQYF.

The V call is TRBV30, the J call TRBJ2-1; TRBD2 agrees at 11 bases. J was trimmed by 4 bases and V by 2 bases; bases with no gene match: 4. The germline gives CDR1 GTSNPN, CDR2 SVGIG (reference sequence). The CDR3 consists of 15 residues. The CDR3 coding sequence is TGTGCCTGGAGTTCTAGCGGGGGGCCTTACAATGAGCAGTTCTTC. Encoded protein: CAWSSSGGPYNEQFF.

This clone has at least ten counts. The CDR3 here is CASSDRDTGELFF. CDR3 coding DNA: TGCGCCAGCAGTGACAGGGACACCGGGGAGCTGTTTTTT. The chain couples TRBV10-1 to TRBJ2-2; TRBD1 might be the D (5 bases). The CDR3 loop spans 13 amino acids. CDR1 WNHNN and CDR2 SYGVQD come from the germline V gene (reference sequence). V was cut by 3 bases and J by 3 bases, with 5 bases left in between.

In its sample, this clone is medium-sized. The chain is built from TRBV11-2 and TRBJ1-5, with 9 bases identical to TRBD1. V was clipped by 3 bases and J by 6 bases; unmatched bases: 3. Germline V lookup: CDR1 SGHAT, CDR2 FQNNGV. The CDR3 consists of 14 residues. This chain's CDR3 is CASSFGTGSQPQHF. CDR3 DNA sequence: TGTGCCAGCAGCTTTGGGACAGGGAGTCAGCCCCAGCATTTT. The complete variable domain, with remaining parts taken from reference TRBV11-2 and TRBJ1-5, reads EAGVAQSPRYKIIEKRQSVAFWCNPISGHATLYWYQQILGQGPKLLIQFQNNGVVDDSQLPKDRFSAERLKGVDSTLKIQPAKLEDSAVYLCASSFGTGSQPQHFGDGTRLSIL.

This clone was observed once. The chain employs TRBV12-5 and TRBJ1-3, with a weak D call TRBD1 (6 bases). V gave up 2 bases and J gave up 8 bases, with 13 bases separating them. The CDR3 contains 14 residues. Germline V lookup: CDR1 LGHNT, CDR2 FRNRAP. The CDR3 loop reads CASGLLGAKDTIYF. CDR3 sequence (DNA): TGTGCTAGTGGTTTGTTGGGGGCAAAGGACACCATATATTTT.

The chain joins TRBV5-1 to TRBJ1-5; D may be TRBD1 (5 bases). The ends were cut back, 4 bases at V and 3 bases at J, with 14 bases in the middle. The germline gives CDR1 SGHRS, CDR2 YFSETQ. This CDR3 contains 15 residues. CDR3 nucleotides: TGCGCCAGCAGCCCCTCAGGGATTTTCAATCAGCCCCAGCATTTT. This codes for CASSPSGIFNQPQHF.

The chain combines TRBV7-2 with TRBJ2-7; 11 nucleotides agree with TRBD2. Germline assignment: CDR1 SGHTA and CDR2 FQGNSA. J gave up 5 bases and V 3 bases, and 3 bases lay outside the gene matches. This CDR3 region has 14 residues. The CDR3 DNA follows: TGTGCCAGCAGCTTTAGCGGGGGGGCCGACGAGCAGTACTTC. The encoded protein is CASSFSGGADEQYF.

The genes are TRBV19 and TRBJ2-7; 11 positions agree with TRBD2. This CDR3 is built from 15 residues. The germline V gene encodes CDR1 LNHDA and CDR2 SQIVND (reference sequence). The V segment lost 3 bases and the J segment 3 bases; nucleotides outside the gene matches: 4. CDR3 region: CASSIRGLADYEQYV. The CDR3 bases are TGTGCCAGTAGTATCAGGGGACTAGCGGACTACGAGCAGTACGTC.

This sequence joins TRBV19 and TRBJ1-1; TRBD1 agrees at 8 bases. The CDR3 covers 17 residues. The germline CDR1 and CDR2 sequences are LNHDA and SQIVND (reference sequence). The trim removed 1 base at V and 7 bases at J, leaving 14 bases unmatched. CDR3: CASSIGGQGALKGEAFF. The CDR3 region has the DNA TGTGCCAGTAGTATAGGGGGCCAGGGGGCGCTTAAGGGTGAAGCTTTCTTT.

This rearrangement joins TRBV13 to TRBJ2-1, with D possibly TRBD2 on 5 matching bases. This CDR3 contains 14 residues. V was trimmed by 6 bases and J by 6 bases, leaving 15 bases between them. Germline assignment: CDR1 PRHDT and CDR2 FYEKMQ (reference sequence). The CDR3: CASSSGQRVNEQFF. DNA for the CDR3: TGTGCCAGCAGTTCCGGTCAGAGGGTCAATGAGCAGTTCTTC.

CDR3 loop: CASSVVGGPYNEQFF. CDR3 DNA: TGTGCCAGCAGCGTAGTAGGGGGCCCCTACAATGAGCAGTTCTTC. This sequence joins TRBV9 and TRBJ2-1; 7 bases line up with TRBD1. Per the germline V gene, CDR1 is SGDLS and CDR2 is YYNGEE. This CDR3 is 15 amino acids long. Trimming removed 0 bases from V and 2 bases from J; junction bases left unmatched: 2.

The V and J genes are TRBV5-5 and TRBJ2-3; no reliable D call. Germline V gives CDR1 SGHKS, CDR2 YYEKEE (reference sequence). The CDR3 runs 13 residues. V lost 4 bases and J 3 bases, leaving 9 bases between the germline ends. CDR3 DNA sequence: TGTGCCAGCAGCGTGATACTAACAGATACGCAGTATTTT. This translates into CASSVILTDTQYF.

CDR3 protein: CAITPRGLSGSYNEQFF. DNA for the CDR3: TGTGCCATCACCCCGAGGGGGCTGTCTGGGTCCTACAATGAGCAGTTCTTC. V gene TRBV10-3 combines with J gene TRBJ2-1; 7 nucleotides agree with TRBD1. CDR3 length: 17 residues. Germline trimming cut 7 bases from V and 1 base from J; bases unmatched to any gene: 13. Germline lookup yields CDR1 ENHRY and CDR2 SYGVKD.

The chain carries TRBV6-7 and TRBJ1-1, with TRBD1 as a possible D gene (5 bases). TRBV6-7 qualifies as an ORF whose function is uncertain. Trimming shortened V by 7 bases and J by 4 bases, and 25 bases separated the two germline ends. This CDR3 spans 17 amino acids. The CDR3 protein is CASIPPGREGLGTEAFF. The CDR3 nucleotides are TGTGCCAGCATTCCCCCTGGGAGGGAGGGGTTGGGCACTGAAGCTTTCTTT.

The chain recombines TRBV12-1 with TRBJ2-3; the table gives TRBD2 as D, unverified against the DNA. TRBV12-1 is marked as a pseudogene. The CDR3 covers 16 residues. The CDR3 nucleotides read TGTGCCAGCAGCTTCCCGGTGCGGACTACTACAGATACGCAGTATTTT. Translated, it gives CASSFPVRTTTDTQYF.

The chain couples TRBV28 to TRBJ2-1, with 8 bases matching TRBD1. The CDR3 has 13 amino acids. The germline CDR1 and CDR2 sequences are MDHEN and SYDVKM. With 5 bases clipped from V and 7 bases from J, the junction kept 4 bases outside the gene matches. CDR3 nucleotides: TGTGCCAGCAGTCCCAGGGGGCCGAATGAGCAGTTCTTC. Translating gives CASSPRGPNEQFF.

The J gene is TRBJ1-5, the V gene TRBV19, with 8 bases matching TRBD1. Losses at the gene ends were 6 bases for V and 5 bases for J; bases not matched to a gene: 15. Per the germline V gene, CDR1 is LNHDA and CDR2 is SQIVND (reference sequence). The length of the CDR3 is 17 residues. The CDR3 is CASRITPGQALDQPQHF. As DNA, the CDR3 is TGTGCCAGTAGGATAACCCCGGGACAGGCGTTGGATCAGCCCCAGCATTTT.